Detailed here is one T cell receptor beta chain. Its antigen is not identified. This specimen belongs to a study of response to subunit inactivated influenza vaccine. V lost 4 bases and J 3 bases, leaving 15 bases between the germline ends. CDR3 length equals 15 residues. Germline V gene data show CDR1 as SGHVS and CDR2 as FNYEAQ. Broader study findings: Authors suggested seasonal influenza vaccinations each recruit few new T cells.

TCRdb ran MiXCR on the RT-PCR reads and lists one entry per CDR3 protein. The sample includes about 700,000 distinct CDR3 sequences, less than 15% of them seen just once. The receptor comes from a man aged 45-65 years who received an inactivated influenza vaccine. Sequenced material: PBMCs from blood, taken 14 to 15 days before vaccination. The chain carries TRBV7-6 and TRBJ1-1; D possibly corresponds to TRBD1 (5 bases). CDR3 coding DNA: TGTGCCAGCAGCTCAGAGGTTGGGGGGGACACTGAAGCTTTCTTT. It is translated as CASSSEVGGDTEAFF. The entire variable domain, with the rest obtained from reference TRBV7-6 and TRBJ1-1, is as follows: GAGVSQSPRYKVTKRGQDVALRCDPISGHVSLYWYRQALGQGPEFLTYFNYEAQQDKSGLPNDRFSAERPEGSISTLTIQRTEQRDSAMYRCASSSEVGGDTEAFFGQGTRLTVV.